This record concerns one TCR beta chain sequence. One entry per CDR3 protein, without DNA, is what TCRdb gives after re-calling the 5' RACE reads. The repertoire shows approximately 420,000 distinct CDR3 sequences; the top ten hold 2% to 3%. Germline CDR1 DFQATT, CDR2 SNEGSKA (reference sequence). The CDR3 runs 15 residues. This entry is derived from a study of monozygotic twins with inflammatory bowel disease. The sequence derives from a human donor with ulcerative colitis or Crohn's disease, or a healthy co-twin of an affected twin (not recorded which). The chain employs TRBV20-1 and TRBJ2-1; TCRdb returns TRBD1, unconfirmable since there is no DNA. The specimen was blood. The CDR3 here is CSATRTGVVGNEQFF.